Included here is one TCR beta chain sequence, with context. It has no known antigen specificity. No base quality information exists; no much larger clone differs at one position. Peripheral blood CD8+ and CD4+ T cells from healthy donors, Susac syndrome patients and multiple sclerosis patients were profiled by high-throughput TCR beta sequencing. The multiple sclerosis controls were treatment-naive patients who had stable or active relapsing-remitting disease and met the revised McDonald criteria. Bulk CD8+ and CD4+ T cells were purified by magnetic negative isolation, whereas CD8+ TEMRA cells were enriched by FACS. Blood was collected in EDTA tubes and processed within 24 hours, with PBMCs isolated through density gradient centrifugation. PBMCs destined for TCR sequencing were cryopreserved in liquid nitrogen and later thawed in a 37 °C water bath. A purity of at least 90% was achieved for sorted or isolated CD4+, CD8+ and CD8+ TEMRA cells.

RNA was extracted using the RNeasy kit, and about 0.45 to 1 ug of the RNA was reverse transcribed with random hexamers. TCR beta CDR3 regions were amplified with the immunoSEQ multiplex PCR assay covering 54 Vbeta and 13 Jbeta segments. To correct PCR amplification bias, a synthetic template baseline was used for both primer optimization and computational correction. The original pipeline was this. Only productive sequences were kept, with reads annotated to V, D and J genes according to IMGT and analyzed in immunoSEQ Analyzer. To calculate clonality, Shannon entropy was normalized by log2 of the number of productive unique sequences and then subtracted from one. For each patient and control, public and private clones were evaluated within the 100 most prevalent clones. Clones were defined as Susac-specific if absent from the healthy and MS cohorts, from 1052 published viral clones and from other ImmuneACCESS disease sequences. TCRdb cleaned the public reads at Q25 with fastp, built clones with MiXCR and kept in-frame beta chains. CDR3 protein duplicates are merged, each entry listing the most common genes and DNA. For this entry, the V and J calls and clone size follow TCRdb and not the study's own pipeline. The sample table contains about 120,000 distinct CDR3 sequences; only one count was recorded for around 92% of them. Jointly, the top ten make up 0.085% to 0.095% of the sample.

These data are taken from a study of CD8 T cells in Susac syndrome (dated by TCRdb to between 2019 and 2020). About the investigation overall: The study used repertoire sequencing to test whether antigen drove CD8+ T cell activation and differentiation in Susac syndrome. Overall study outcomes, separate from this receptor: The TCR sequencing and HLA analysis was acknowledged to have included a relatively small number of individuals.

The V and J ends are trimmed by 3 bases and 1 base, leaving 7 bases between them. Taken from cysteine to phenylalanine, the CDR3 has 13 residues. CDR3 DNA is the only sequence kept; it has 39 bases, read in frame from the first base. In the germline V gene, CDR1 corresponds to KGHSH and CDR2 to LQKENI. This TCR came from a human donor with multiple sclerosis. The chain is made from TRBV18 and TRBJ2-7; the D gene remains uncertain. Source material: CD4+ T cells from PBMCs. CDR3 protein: CASSPLGSYEQYF. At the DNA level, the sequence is TGTGCCAGCTCACCGCTCGGATCCTACGAGCAGTACTTC.